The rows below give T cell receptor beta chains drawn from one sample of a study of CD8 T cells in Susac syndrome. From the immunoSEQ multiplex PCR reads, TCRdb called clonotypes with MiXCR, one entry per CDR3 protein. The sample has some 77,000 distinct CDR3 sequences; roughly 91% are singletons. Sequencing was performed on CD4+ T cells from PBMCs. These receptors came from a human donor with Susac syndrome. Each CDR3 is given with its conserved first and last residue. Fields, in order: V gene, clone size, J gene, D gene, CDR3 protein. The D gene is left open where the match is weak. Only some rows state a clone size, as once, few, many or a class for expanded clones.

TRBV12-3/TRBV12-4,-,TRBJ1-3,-,CASSLRSSGNTIYF
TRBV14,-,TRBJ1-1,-,CASSQLGMNTEAFF
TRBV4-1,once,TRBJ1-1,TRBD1,CASSQPAGGTGVAEAFF
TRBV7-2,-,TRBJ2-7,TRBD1,CASSLAGTVVYEQYF
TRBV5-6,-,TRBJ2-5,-,CASSLALASETQYF
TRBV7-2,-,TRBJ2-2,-,CASSLMRLVKLGTGELFF
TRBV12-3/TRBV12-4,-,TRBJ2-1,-,CASSPQGGRYNEQFF
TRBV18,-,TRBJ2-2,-,CASSPMRNGELFF
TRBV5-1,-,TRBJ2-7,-,CASKGAVGSSYEQYF
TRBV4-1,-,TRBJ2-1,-,CASSSPTGLASYNEQFF
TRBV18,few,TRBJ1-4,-,CASSENEKLFF
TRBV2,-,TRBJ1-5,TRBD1,CASTEDRVQPQHF
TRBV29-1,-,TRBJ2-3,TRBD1,CSVGTGVDTQYF
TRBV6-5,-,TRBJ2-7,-,CASSYRRNGPYEQYF
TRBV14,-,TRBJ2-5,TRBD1,CASSLRDRGPETQYF
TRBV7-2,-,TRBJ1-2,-,CASSLAQPGTGYGYTF
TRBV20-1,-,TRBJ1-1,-,CRTGTGGNTEAFF
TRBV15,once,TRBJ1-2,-,CATSRGLGATPGYGYTF
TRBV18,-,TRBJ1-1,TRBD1,CASSPRDRQTEAFF
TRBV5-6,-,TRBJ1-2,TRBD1,CASSLANRGDGYTF
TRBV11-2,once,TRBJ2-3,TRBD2,CASSLGLAGGEDTQYF
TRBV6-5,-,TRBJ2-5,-,CASSYGDTGRKTQYF
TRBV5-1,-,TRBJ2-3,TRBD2,CASSVPGGDTQYF
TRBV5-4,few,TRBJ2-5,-,CASSLGQNQETQYF
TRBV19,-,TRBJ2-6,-,CASRPQRSARVRGSGANVLTF
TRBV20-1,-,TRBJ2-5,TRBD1,CSANGAPGQGVWETQYF
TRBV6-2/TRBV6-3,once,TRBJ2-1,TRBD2,CASSYNRGRSSYNEQFF
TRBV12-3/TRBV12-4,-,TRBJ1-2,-,CASSFGPGAGYTF
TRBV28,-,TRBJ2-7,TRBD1,CASSPGTGKKGDYEQYF
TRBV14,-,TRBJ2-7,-,CASSQEDYQSTRQYF
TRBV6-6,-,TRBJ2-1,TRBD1,CATKNGQGYEQFF
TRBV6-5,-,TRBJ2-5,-,CASSYIGRGKGGETQYF
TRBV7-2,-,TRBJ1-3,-,CASSLGGGAENTIYF
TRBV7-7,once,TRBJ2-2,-,CASSLLESTGELFF
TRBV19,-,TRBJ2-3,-,CAARDMSTDTQYF
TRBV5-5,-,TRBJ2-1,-,CASSDGDLRFYNEQFF
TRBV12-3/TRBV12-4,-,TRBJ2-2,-,CASGNGGATGELFF
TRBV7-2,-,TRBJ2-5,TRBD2,CASSYEAGGLQETQYF
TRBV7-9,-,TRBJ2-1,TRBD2,CANSLGGSGSAYNEQFF